The 21 T cell receptor beta chains presented below share a single source sample, sequenced in a study of beta chain features in type 1 diabetes. Points from the study as a whole: Across all four CD4+ subsets, people with type 1 diabetes showed modestly shorter TCRB CDR3s.

cDNA synthesis used the whole RNA isolate, giving expressed TCRB sequences. Generated by immunoSEQ multiplex PCR, the TCRdb table keeps only in-frame clones and is missing some. The profile shows approximately 250,000 clones, roughly a tenth of them singletons. What these receptors recognize is not known. The sequenced sample was naive CD4+ T cells from blood. These TCRs come from a man aged 25 to 40 with type 1 diabetes.

This clone was counted only a few times. This chain connects TRBV9 to TRBJ2-7; TRBD1 is a possible D gene (7 bases). The V end lost 4 bases, the J end lost 0 bases, and 11 bases lay between the germline ends. CDR1 and CDR2 from the germline V gene are SGDLS and YYNGEE. The CDR3 is made up of 14 amino acids. In DNA, the CDR3 is TGTGCCAGCAGCCCAGGGGGGTCCTCCTACGAGCAGTACTTC. Translating gives CASSPGGSSYEQYF.

J is TRBJ2-2 and V is TRBV6-5; D gene uncertain. V shed 4 bases and J shed 7 bases, with 13 bases lying between them. Germline CDR1 and CDR2: MNHEY and SVGAGI. This CDR3 has 14 residues. CDR3 sequence: CASSSTTRGGELFF. The CDR3 nucleotides are TGTGCCAGCAGTTCCACGACTCGAGGCGGGGAGCTGTTTTTT.

Only a few counts were recorded for this clone. The V call is TRBV30, the J call TRBJ1-2, with D possibly matching TRBD1 (6 bases). The CDR3 is 13 amino acids. Trimming removed 4 bases from V and 2 bases from J, with 11 bases in between. Per germline, CDR1 GTSNPN and CDR2 SVGIG (reference sequence). In nucleotides, the CDR3 is TGTGCCTGGAAGCGGGGGGGCAACTATGGCTACACCTTC. Protein: CAWKRGGNYGYTF.

This chain uses TRBV25-1 with TRBJ2-7, with 13 bases identical to TRBD2. The CDR3 length is 13 residues. Looked up from germline, CDR1 is MGHDK and CDR2 is SYGVNS. J gave up 6 bases and V 9 bases, and 5 bases lay outside the gene matches. The CDR3 here is CARKLAGGCEQYF. In nucleotides, the CDR3 is TGTGCCAGGAAACTAGCGGGGGGGTGCGAGCAGTACTTC.

The gene calls are TRBV4-1 and TRBJ2-1, with 10 bases identical to TRBD2. CDR1 is MGHRA, CDR2 YSYEKL, per germline. The ends lost 3 bases at V and 6 bases at J; junction bases unmatched: 11. The CDR3 covers 17 residues. DNA for the CDR3: TGCGCCAGCAGCCATACCCGTCCTAGCGGGGGAAGCAATGAGCAGTTCTTC. The encoded protein is CASSHTRPSGGSNEQFF.

The chain couples TRBV19 to TRBJ2-3, with a weak D call TRBD1 (7 bases). Trimming left V 5 bases short and J 1 base short, with 19 bases between. The CDR3 is made up of 17 amino acids. The germline V gene has CDR1 LNHDA and CDR2 SQIVND (reference sequence). This chain's CDR3 is CASSWRGLQEGTDTQYF. The CDR3 DNA sequence: TGTGCCAGTAGTTGGAGGGGGCTGCAGGAAGGCACAGATACGCAGTATTTT.

The chain links TRBV4-3 to TRBJ1-1; unclear D gene. The length of the CDR3 is 15 residues. The germline V and J ends were trimmed by 0 bases and 1 base, with 9 bases remaining between them. The germline gives CDR1 LGHNA, CDR2 YSLEER. CDR3 region: CASSQDLTGNTEAFF. Written as DNA, the CDR3 is TGCGCCAGCAGCCAAGATCTTACGGGGAACACTGAAGCTTTCTTT.

The chain is built from TRBV2 and TRBJ2-6; 7 nucleotides match TRBD1. The CDR3 consists of 17 residues. The V segment lost 5 bases and the J segment 0 bases; nucleotides outside the gene matches: 7. Germline CDR1 and CDR2: SNHLY and FYNNEI. Written as DNA, the CDR3 is TGTGCCAGCAGTAAACCGGGACAGAGCTCTGGGGCCAACGTCCTGACTTTC. As protein: CASSKPGQSSGANVLTF.

This clone was seen a few times. The CDR3 sequence is CASSWDRGEQYF. The CDR3 DNA reads TGTGCCAGCAGCTGGGACAGGGGCGAGCAGTACTTC. V gene TRBV7-2 combines with J gene TRBJ2-7, with TRBD1 identical over 10 bases. Losses at the gene ends were 4 bases for V and 6 bases for J; bases not matched to a gene: 0. This CDR3 is 12 amino acids long. Germline CDR1 SGHTA, CDR2 FQGNSA. The variable domain in full, with the rest retrieved from reference TRBV7-2 and TRBJ2-7, is GAGVSQSPSNKVTEKGKDVELRCDPISGHTALYWYRQSLGQGLEFLIYFQGNSAPDKSGLPSDRFSAERTGGSVSTLTIQRTQQEDSAVYLCASSWDRGEQYFGPGTRLTVT.

A few counts support this clone. The genes are TRBV30 and TRBJ2-3; possibly TRBD1 for D (5 bases). Germline V gene data show CDR1 as GTSNPN and CDR2 as SVGIG (reference sequence). The CDR3 has 12 residues. Trimming shortened V by 4 bases and J by 4 bases, and 9 bases separated the two germline ends. The CDR3 sequence: CAWTGFADTQYF. The CDR3 coding sequence is TGTGCCTGGACAGGGTTCGCAGATACGCAGTATTTT.

CDR3 in DNA: TGTGCCAGCAGTATTTCCAGGGGTGGTACCTACGAGCAGTACTTC. Translating it yields CASSISRGGTYEQYF. This chain connects TRBV28 to TRBJ2-7, with a tentative D call TRBD1 (6 bases). The V and J ends lost 5 bases and 2 bases respectively, with 16 bases between them. The CDR3 is 15 residues long. From germline, CDR1 is MDHEN and CDR2 SYDVKM.

V usage is TRBV14 and J usage is TRBJ2-7; TRBD1 matches at 11 bases. V trimming: 6 bases; J trimming: 2 bases; junction bases outside the gene matches: 6. The CDR3 has 15 residues. Germline V lookup: CDR1 SGHDN, CDR2 FVKESK. CDR3 DNA sequence: TGTGCCAGCAGTCCTAGGGACAGGGGGGCCTACGAGCAGTACTTC. The encoded protein is CASSPRDRGAYEQYF.

The J gene is TRBJ1-6, the V gene TRBV5-1; D unresolved. CDR1 SGHRS and CDR2 YFSETQ come from the germline V gene. This CDR3 has 14 residues. V dropped 4 bases and J dropped 12 bases, with 17 bases sitting between them. The CDR3 sequence is CASSPGLLAGPLHF. CDR3 coding DNA: TGCGCCAGCAGCCCTGGGTTGTTAGCGGGACCCCTCCACTTT.

This clone was observed a handful of times. The chain is built from TRBV19 and TRBJ1-1, with D hard to call. With 0 bases removed from V and 4 bases from J, the gap between germline ends came to 6 bases. Germline lookup yields CDR1 LNHDA and CDR2 SQIVND (reference sequence). The length of the CDR3 is 13 residues. The CDR3 nucleotides read TGTGCCAGTAGTATAGATCGAGCCACTGAAGCTTTCTTT. As protein: CASSIDRATEAFF.

The chain combines TRBV9 with TRBJ1-1, with D possibly being TRBD1 (6 bases). V lost 4 bases and J 1 base, leaving 8 bases between the germline ends. This CDR3 region has 13 residues. The germline V gene encodes CDR1 SGDLS and CDR2 YYNGEE. The CDR3 here is CASSLGQNTEAFF. The CDR3 DNA sequence: TGTGCCAGCAGCTTGGGACAGAACACTGAAGCTTTCTTT.

This clone was seen more than once but under ten times. The chain couples TRBV2 to TRBJ2-1, with 8 bases fitting TRBD2. The germline V gene has CDR1 SNHLY and CDR2 FYNNEI. The CDR3 runs to 16 residues. V trimming: 6 bases; J trimming: 4 bases; junction bases outside the gene matches: 11. The CDR3 loop is CASSLMRASGYNEQFF. The CDR3 bases are TGTGCCAGCAGCCTCATGAGGGCTAGCGGGTACAATGAGCAGTTCTTC.

This clone occurred a few times. The chain combines TRBV4-1 with TRBJ2-4; possible D gene TRBD2, 6 bases. The CDR3 extends over 17 amino acids. Trimming took 1 base from V and 1 from J, leaving 14 bases between them. CDR1 and CDR2 from the germline V gene are MGHRA and YSYEKL. This chain's CDR3 is CASSQGRAGLAKNIQYF. CDR3 in DNA: TGCGCCAGCAGCCAAGGAAGGGCGGGGCTGGCCAAAAACATTCAGTACTTC.

The chain links TRBV29-1 to TRBJ2-1; 8 nucleotides align to TRBD2. V was pared by 7 bases and J by 8 bases, with 10 bases of the junction left unmatched. Looked up from germline, CDR1 is SQVTM and CDR2 is ANQGSEA. The CDR3 runs 13 residues. The CDR3 is CSAGRGSADEQFF. The CDR3, as DNA: TGCAGCGCCGGGAGGGGGTCAGCGGATGAGCAGTTCTTC.

The V call is TRBV18, the J call TRBJ1-1; 8 bases align to TRBD1. CDR3 length: 14 amino acids. The ends lost 4 bases at V and 4 bases at J; junction bases unmatched: 5. Per the germline V gene, CDR1 is KGHSH and CDR2 is LQKENI. DNA of the CDR3: TGTGCCAGCTCACAGGACAGGGTCGGCACTGAAGCTTTCTTT. It is translated as CASSQDRVGTEAFF.

The J gene is TRBJ1-2, the V gene TRBV7-9, with a possible D match to TRBD1 (6 bases). Germline V lookup: CDR1 SEHNR, CDR2 FQNEAQ (reference sequence). Trimming took 5 bases from V and 5 from J, leaving 12 bases between them. The CDR3 is made up of 13 amino acids. CDR3 loop: CASSLRGGYGYTF. CDR3 nucleotide sequence: TGTGCCAGCAGCCTTAGAGGGGGTTATGGCTACACCTTC.

The chain joins TRBV2 to TRBJ2-7; 13 positions match TRBD2. CDR3 length equals 14 residues. With 4 bases clipped from V and 4 bases from J, the junction kept 1 base outside the gene matches. The germline V gene has CDR1 SNHLY and CDR2 FYNNEI. CDR3 residues: CASSAGLAGYEQYF. The DNA for the CDR3 is TGTGCCAGCAGTGCGGGACTAGCGGGGTACGAGCAGTACTTC.